A selection of T cell receptor beta chains follows, all from one sample in a study of T cells in Graves' hyperthyroidism and ophthalmopathy. MiXCR was run by TCRdb on the multiplex PCR reads, yielding one entry per CDR3 protein. Altogether 300,000 to 450,000 distinct CDR3 sequences are present, approximately 13% being singletons, with the ten largest covering less than 10%. Sequencing input: blood. These receptor sequences come from a woman aged 18-29 years with Graves' hyperthyroidism. Each CDR3 is given with its conserved first and last residue. The D gene is left open where the match is weak. Not all rows give a size; the values are once, few, many and, for expanded clones, a class.

D gene: NA
clone size: many
J gene: TRBJ2-2
V gene: TRBV19
CDR3 protein: CASRWTLEGTGELFF
CDR3 DNA: TGTGCCAGTCGCTGGACGTTAGAGGGGACCGGGGAGCTGTTTTTT

D gene: NA
clone size: many
J gene: TRBJ2-1
V gene: TRBV27
CDR3 protein: CASSRGIYNEQFF
CDR3 DNA: TGTGCCAGCAGTCGAGGGATTTACAATGAGCAGTTCTTC

D gene: NA
clone size: many
J gene: TRBJ2-5
V gene: TRBV2
CDR3 protein: CATNLRETQYF
CDR3 DNA: TGTGCCACCAACCTGCGGGAGACCCAGTACTTC

D gene: NA
clone size: few
J gene: TRBJ1-3
V gene: TRBV24-1
CDR3 protein: CATRPQLLTGRGGNTIYF
CDR3 DNA: TGTGCCACCAGGCCCCAGCTGCTGACGGGGAGGGGAGGAAACACCATATATTTT

D gene: TRBD2
clone size: NA
J gene: TRBJ2-7
V gene: TRBV4-3
CDR3 protein: CASSQTAGDPYEQYF
CDR3 DNA: TGCGCCAGCAGCCAAACAGCGGGAGACCCCTACGAGCAGTACTTC

D gene: NA
clone size: many
J gene: TRBJ2-7
V gene: TRBV6-2/TRBV6-3
CDR3 protein: CASSKVRTGNTYEQYF
CDR3 DNA: TGTGCCAGCAGTAAAGTTCGGACGGGGAATACCTACGAGCAGTACTTC

D gene: TRBD1
clone size: many
J gene: TRBJ2-3
V gene: TRBV5-5
CDR3 protein: CASSVAGTGGNTDTQYF
CDR3 DNA: TGTGCCAGCAGCGTAGCCGGGACAGGGGGCAATACAGATACGCAGTATTTT

D gene: NA
clone size: many
J gene: TRBJ2-1
V gene: TRBV7-9
CDR3 protein: CASSPAVDEQFF
CDR3 DNA: TGTGCCAGCAGCCCCGCCGTGGATGAGCAGTTCTTC

D gene: NA
clone size: many
J gene: TRBJ1-4
V gene: TRBV18
CDR3 protein: CASSPASAATNEKLFF
CDR3 DNA: TGTGCCAGCTCACCAGCATCAGCTGCAACTAATGAAAAACTGTTTTTT

D gene: TRBD2
clone size: many
J gene: TRBJ2-5
V gene: TRBV28
CDR3 protein: CASSLQGLAGVPYF
CDR3 DNA: TGTGCCAGCAGCCTGCAGGGACTAGCGGGAGTACCGTACTTC

D gene: NA
clone size: many
J gene: TRBJ2-3
V gene: TRBV7-2
CDR3 protein: CASSPQPLAHTDTQYF
CDR3 DNA: TGTGCCAGCAGTCCCCAGCCCCTGGCGCACACAGATACGCAGTATTTT

D gene: TRBD2
clone size: many
J gene: TRBJ2-3
V gene: TRBV18
CDR3 protein: CASSRGLAGGTDTQYF
CDR3 DNA: TGTGCCAGCTCGCGAGGACTAGCGGGGGGCACAGATACGCAGTATTTT

D gene: TRBD2
clone size: NA
J gene: TRBJ2-7
V gene: TRBV9
CDR3 protein: CASSVGSGIPSSYEQYF
CDR3 DNA: TGTGCCAGCAGCGTTGGTAGCGGGATACCTAGCTCCTACGAGCAGTACTTC

D gene: NA
clone size: many
J gene: TRBJ1-1
V gene: TRBV13
CDR3 protein: CASERQVEAFF
CDR3 DNA: TGTGCCAGCGAGCGGCAGGTGGAAGCTTTCTTT

D gene: NA
clone size: many
J gene: TRBJ2-3
V gene: TRBV5-1
CDR3 protein: CASSLDPPRRTDTQYF
CDR3 DNA: TGCGCCAGCAGCTTGGACCCTCCGAGGCGCACAGATACGCAGTATTTT

D gene: TRBD2
clone size: NA
J gene: TRBJ2-3
V gene: TRBV20-1
CDR3 protein: CSAISSGGVGVTQYF
CDR3 DNA: TGCAGTGCTATCTCTTCGGGGGGGGTAGGTGTTACGCAGTATTTT

D gene: NA
clone size: many
J gene: TRBJ1-1
V gene: TRBV7-2
CDR3 protein: CASSLQRTVTEAFF
CDR3 DNA: TGTGCCAGCAGCTTACAGAGAACTGTCACTGAAGCTTTCTTT

D gene: NA
clone size: few
J gene: TRBJ2-2
V gene: TRBV15
CDR3 protein: CATSRAGRSFIGELFF
CDR3 DNA: TGTGCCACCAGCAGAGCGGGAAGGTCTTTTATCGGGGAGCTGTTTTTT

D gene: NA
clone size: many
J gene: TRBJ2-5
V gene: TRBV7-3
CDR3 protein: CASSLTPLRGEETQYF
CDR3 DNA: TGTGCCAGCAGCTTAACCCCTTTGCGGGGAGAAGAGACCCAGTACTTC

D gene: NA
clone size: once
J gene: TRBJ2-3
V gene: TRBV5-1
CDR3 protein: CASSEYPATDTQYF
CDR3 DNA: TGCGCCAGCAGCGAATATCCAGCCACAGATACGCAGTATTTT

D gene: NA
clone size: many
J gene: TRBJ1-1
V gene: TRBV4-1
CDR3 protein: CASSPIRQSRMNTEAFF
CDR3 DNA: TGCGCCAGCAGCCCCATCCGGCAGAGTCGCATGAACACTGAAGCTTTCTTT

D gene: NA
clone size: many
J gene: TRBJ1-1
V gene: TRBV28
CDR3 protein: CASSLGPPGISEAFF
CDR3 DNA: TGTGCCAGCAGTCTAGGGCCACCCGGGATTTCTGAAGCTTTCTTT

D gene: TRBD1
clone size: NA
J gene: TRBJ2-7
V gene: TRBV29-1
CDR3 protein: CSVEQGVGEQYF
CDR3 DNA: TGCAGCGTTGAACAGGGGGTAGGGGAGCAGTACTTC

D gene: NA
clone size: few
J gene: TRBJ1-5
V gene: TRBV19
CDR3 protein: CASRSEPAWGNQPQHF
CDR3 DNA: TGTGCCAGTAGGTCAGAACCCGCATGGGGCAATCAGCCCCAGCATTTT

D gene: NA
clone size: NA
J gene: TRBJ2-3
V gene: TRBV4-1
CDR3 protein: CANSQGRADTQYF
CDR3 DNA: TGCGCCAACAGCCAAGGGCGCGCAGATACGCAGTATTTT

D gene: TRBD1
clone size: many
J gene: TRBJ2-5
V gene: TRBV18
CDR3 protein: CASSPGTASYPPYF
CDR3 DNA: TGTGCCAGCTCACCAGGGACAGCCTCTTACCCCCCGTACTTC

D gene: NA
clone size: NA
J gene: TRBJ2-3
V gene: TRBV14
CDR3 protein: CASSLWRADTQYF
CDR3 DNA: TGTGCCAGCAGCCTGTGGAGGGCAGATACGCAGTATTTT

D gene: NA
clone size: many
J gene: TRBJ2-7
V gene: TRBV30
CDR3 protein: CAWSPGTSSTYEQYF
CDR3 DNA: TGTGCCTGGAGTCCGGGGACGTCAAGCACCTACGAGCAGTACTTC

D gene: NA
clone size: many
J gene: TRBJ2-5
V gene: TRBV27
CDR3 protein: CASSLGVGAQETQYF
CDR3 DNA: TGTGCCAGCAGTTTAGGGGTGGGAGCCCAAGAGACCCAGTACTTC

D gene: NA
clone size: few
J gene: TRBJ2-2
V gene: TRBV28
CDR3 protein: CASSIWGQMLFF
CDR3 DNA: TGTGCCAGCAGTATATGGGGACAAATGCTGTTTTTT